Detailed here is one TCR beta chain. The antigen it recognizes is unknown. Base qualities were left out, and no much larger clone turns up one base away. CDR1 is given as DFQATT and CDR2 as SNEGSKA, both from the germline V gene (reference sequence). Relative to germline, V is 3 bases shorter and J is 2 bases shorter, with 9 bases between their ends. The CDR3 starts with the cysteine, ends with the phenylalanine, and has 13 residues. This entry keeps only the CDR3 DNA: 39 bases, framed from base 1. This sample is part of a study of vaccination effects on CD4 cells after COVID-19 (dated by TCRdb to 2021 to 2024). In the study overall: Participants received two doses of either the BNT162b2 or the mRNA-1273 mRNA SARS-CoV-2 vaccine. SARS-CoV-2 spike-specific CD4+ TCR repertoires from before and after mRNA vaccination were compared in COVID-19 convalescent patients and in infection-naive vaccine recipients. Altogether, roughly 10 COVID-19 convalescent patients and a few SARS-CoV-2-naive healthy vaccine recipients made up the full study. Cultures from other donors in the study were sequenced with the Oncomine TCR Beta short-read assay on an Illumina iSeq 100.

To identify antigen-specific CD4+ T cell clonotypes by their expansion, the ViraFEST assay first stimulated PBMC with viral peptide pools and then applied TCR sequencing. After less than 13 days of culture, CD4+ T cells were isolated with the EasySep CD4+ T cell isolation kit. The absence of prior SARS-CoV-2 infection in healthy vaccine recipients was confirmed by negative nucleocapsid antibodies before and after vaccination. A few million PBMC per well were cultured in IMDM with about 4.5% human AB serum, around 10 IU/ml IL-2 and gentamicin, plus 10 ug/ml peptides. Half of the culture medium was replaced with fresh IL-2-containing medium on days 3 and 7. Unless otherwise noted, each peptide stimulation condition was cultured in triplicate wells. Using Ficoll-Paque Plus gradient centrifugation, PBMC were separated from whole blood and then either used fresh or cryopreserved at -140C. The overlapping peptide pools covered the spike proteins of SARS-CoV-2 as well as those of the common cold coronaviruses HCoV-NL63, HCoV-OC43 and HCoV-229E. The QIAamp micro DNA kit was used to extract genomic DNA from the cultured CD4+ T cells.

General study outcomes and caveats: At late post-vaccination timepoints, both infection-induced and vaccine-induced clones showed marked clonal contraction, consistent with waning T cell responses. In healthy vaccine recipients, vaccine-induced clones were almost all SARS-CoV-2 mono-reactive, with only 1 of 255 being cross-reactive with common cold coronaviruses. The study was limited by a small number of convalescent patients and lacked early post-infection timepoints.

Library prep was done by the immunoSEQ multiplex PCR assay. DNA from the cultured, isolated CD4+ T cells was subjected to TCR beta CDR3 sequencing. The study's own analysis went as follows. Non-productive TCR sequences were removed and reads were trimmed to the CDR3 region, keeping CDR3s of at least 7 amino acids. The MANAFEST web app was used to pick out antigen-specific clonotypes by comparing their expansion in peptide wells with that in reference cultures. Positive clones required FDR<0.05 expansion versus reference and all other wells, odds ratio above 5, and frequency above 0.1% in two replicate wells. A clonotype was defined as cross-reactive if the clonotype was significantly expanded both in SARS-CoV-2 spike wells and in at least one common cold coronavirus spike condition. CDR3 similarity was assessed by Levenshtein distance using the stringdist R package, and unrooted trees were constructed with ape in R 3.6.1. This immuneACCESS table, as held by TCRdb, lists in-frame sequences with V and J called but not all clones. Of the missing ones, under half trace to an unresolved V gene in checked studies; the others have no known cause. The V and J calls and clone size are taken from that table; D and trimming were inferred from the DNA. Counted in this sample were some 20,000 clones; around 70% of them appeared once. Roughly 16% of the sample rests with the top ten.

The sequence was collected from a human donor who received a COVID-19 vaccine. This sample comprised CD4+ T cells from PBMCs cultured with HCoV-229E spike peptides, obtained before COVID-19 vaccination. The sample's cell subset or site label is to be understood as: HCoV-229E spike overlapping peptide pool stimulation. Recombination joined TRBV20-1 with TRBJ2-3; TRBD1 is a possible D gene, resting on 5 matching bases. The DNA reads as follows: TGCAGTGCTAGTCAGGGTGCCACAGATACGCAGTATTTT. Its amino acids are CSASQGATDTQYF.